A selection of T cell receptor beta chains follows, all from one sample in a study of CD8+CD57+ T cells in acquired aplastic anemia. One entry per CDR3 protein, called by TCRdb with MiXCR from the reads. The table has some 45,000 distinct CDR3 sequences, 68% seen once. Sequenced sample: sorted CD4+, CD8+, or CD8+CD57+ T cells (not recorded which) from PBMCs. All receptors come from a human donor in good health, serving as a control. Each CDR3 is given with its conserved first and last residue. D genes are given only for firm matches. A row's size may be missing; if present it is once, few, many or a size class.

d_gene	v_gene	j_gene	abundance	CDR3nt	CDR3aa
NA	TRBV19	TRBJ2-6	NA	TGTGCCAGTAGTATAGTGGGGGTTGGGGCCAACGTCCTGACTTTC	CASSIVGVGANVLTF
NA	TRBV15	TRBJ2-3	NA	TGTGCCACCAGCAGAGAAGGGGGACGCACAGATACGCAGTATTTT	CATSREGGRTDTQYF
NA	TRBV29-1	TRBJ1-2	NA	TGCAGCGTTGATGGCAGCTATGGCTACACCTTC	CSVDGSYGYTF
NA	TRBV7-3	TRBJ2-5	few	TGTGCCAGCAGCTGGGCCCAAGAGACCCAGTACTTC	CASSWAQETQYF
TRBD1	TRBV2	TRBJ2-7	NA	TGTGCCAGCAGGAGACAGGGGATAATCGACGAGCAGTACTTC	CASRRQGIIDEQYF
NA	TRBV15	TRBJ1-1	NA	TGTGCCACCAGCAGAGATCTAACCAACACTGAAGCTTTCTTT	CATSRDLTNTEAFF
NA	TRBV5-1	TRBJ1-6	NA	TGCGCCAGCAGCTTGTGGTTACAGCGGGAAGCGAATTCACCCCTCCACTTT	CASSLWLQREANSPLHF
TRBD2	TRBV4-1	TRBJ2-3	NA	TGCGCCAGCAGCCAATTGGGACTAGCGGACACAGATACGCAGTATTTT	CASSQLGLADTDTQYF
NA	TRBV24-1	TRBJ2-1	NA	TGTGCCAGCAGTGAAGGAGGGGGCCGGGGGAATGAGCAGTTCTTC	CASSEGGGRGNEQFF
NA	TRBV25-1	TRBJ1-1	NA	TGTGCCAGCCGAGCTGTGGGGGCATCGTGGGACACTGAAGCTTTCTTT	CASRAVGASWDTEAFF
NA	TRBV11-2	TRBJ2-1	NA	TGTGCCAGCAGCTTAGTAGTGATAGAGCAGTTCTTC	CASSLVVIEQFF
NA	TRBV10-3	TRBJ1-2	NA	TGTGCCACCCTACCGCCACAAACGAACAGGGGCTACACCTTC	CATLPPQTNRGYTF
NA	TRBV24-1	TRBJ1-5	NA	TGTGCCACCATCCAAGGAGCCCAGCATTTT	CATIQGAQHF
NA	TRBV20-1	TRBJ2-3	medium-sized	TGCAGTGCAGCACGGGCAGATACGCAGTATTTT	CSAARADTQYF
NA	TRBV25-1	TRBJ2-7	few	TGTGCCAGCAGGGGTTCATGGGGGAGCCACGAGCAGTACTTC	CASRGSWGSHEQYF
NA	TRBV10-2	TRBJ1-6	NA	TGCGCCAGCAGTGAGGCGGCAGGGCAGGGGCGGAATTCACCCCTCCACTTT	CASSEAAGQGRNSPLHF
TRBD1	TRBV7-8	TRBJ1-4	NA	TGTGCCAGCAGCTCGGACAGGGTCGGAAAACTGTTTTTT	CASSSDRVGKLFF
TRBD2	TRBV29-1	TRBJ2-7	NA	TGCAGCGTTGAAGGCGTGCGGGGGGTCGCCTACGAGCAGTACTTC	CSVEGVRGVAYEQYF
TRBD2	TRBV2	TRBJ2-5	NA	TGTGCCAGCGGGCAAGCGGGGGAGACCCAGTACTTC	CASGQAGETQYF
TRBD1	TRBV5-4	TRBJ1-2	many	TGTGCCAGCAGCTGGAGCATTTATTACAGGGGATCAGGCTACACCTTC	CASSWSIYYRGSGYTF
TRBD2	TRBV10-1	TRBJ2-5	NA	TGCGCCAGCAGAGGGACTATCCAAGAGACCCAGTACTTC	CASRGTIQETQYF
NA	TRBV7-9	TRBJ2-3	NA	TGTGCCAGCAGCTTAGGATTCCCAGATACGCAGTATTTT	CASSLGFPDTQYF
NA	TRBV2	TRBJ2-3	NA	TGTGCCAGCAGGCAACAAACGACAGATACGCAGTATTTT	CASRQQTTDTQYF
NA	TRBV7-7	TRBJ2-7	NA	TGTGCTAGCAGTCCCGGGGGGCACGAGCAGTACTTC	CASSPGGHEQYF
NA	TRBV20-1	TRBJ1-6	NA	TGCAGTGCCAGGGAGGGTGGGAATTCACCCCTCCACTTT	CSAREGGNSPLHF
NA	TRBV7-3	TRBJ2-1	many	TGTGCCAGCAGCTTGGGGGGGGCGACCTACAATGAGCAGTTCTTC	CASSLGGATYNEQFF
NA	TRBV5-4	TRBJ2-3	NA	TGTGCCAGCAGCTTGGAAACACCGGGGAGCTGGTCCAGAGATACGCAGTATTTT	CASSLETPGSWSRDTQYF
TRBD2	TRBV18	TRBJ2-1	NA	TGTGCCAGCTCACCACCGGGGACTAGCGGGGAAAATATCTACAATGAGCAGTTCTTC	CASSPPGTSGENIYNEQFF
NA	TRBV20-1	TRBJ2-1	NA	TGCAGTGCTCAGGCGCCTTCCTACAATGAGCAGTTCTTC	CSAQAPSYNEQFF
TRBD1	TRBV20-1	TRBJ1-1	NA	TGCAGTGCTAGAGATGTTATGGGACAGGGTGATACTGAAGCTTTCTTT	CSARDVMGQGDTEAFF
NA	TRBV15	TRBJ1-5	few	TGTGCCACCAGCCCCCCAAGTCGGCAGCCCCAGCATTTT	CATSPPSRQPQHF